This T cell receptor (beta chain) originates from a study of blood T cell repertoires in COVID-19. The V gene end was trimmed by 2 bases and the J gene end by 7 bases; junction bases not matched to a gene: 3. The CDR3 spans 15 residues. Germline CDR1 is MDHEN and CDR2 is SYDVKM. Sequencing was performed with immunoSEQ multiplex PCR; in TCRdb, only in-frame clones are kept and a portion is missing. In the table there are a few hundred thousand clones, roughly 91% of which are singletons. The receptor's source is a man aged 25 to 40 with acute or convalescent COVID-19. Sequencing was performed on peripheral blood. This chain uses TRBV28 with TRBJ1-4; 11 bases are a match to TRBD1. The CDR3 DNA is TGTGCCAGCAGTTTAGGCGGGACAGGGGGTGAAAAACTGTTTTTT. The encoded protein is CASSLGGTGGEKLFF.